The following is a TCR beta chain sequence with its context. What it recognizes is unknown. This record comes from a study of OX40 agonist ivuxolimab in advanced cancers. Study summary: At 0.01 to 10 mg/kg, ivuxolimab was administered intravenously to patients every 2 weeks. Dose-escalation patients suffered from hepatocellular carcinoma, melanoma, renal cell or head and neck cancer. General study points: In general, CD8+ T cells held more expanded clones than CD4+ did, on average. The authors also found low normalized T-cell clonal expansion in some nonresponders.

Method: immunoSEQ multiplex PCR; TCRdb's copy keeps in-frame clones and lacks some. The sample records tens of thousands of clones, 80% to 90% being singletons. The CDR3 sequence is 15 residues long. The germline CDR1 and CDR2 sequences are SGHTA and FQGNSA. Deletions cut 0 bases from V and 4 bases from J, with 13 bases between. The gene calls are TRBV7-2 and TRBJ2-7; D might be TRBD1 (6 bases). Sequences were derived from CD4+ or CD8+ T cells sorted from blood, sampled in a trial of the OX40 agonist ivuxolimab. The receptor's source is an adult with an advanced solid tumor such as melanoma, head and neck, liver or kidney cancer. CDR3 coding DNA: TGTGCCAGCAGCTTAGCGAGGGCCAGGGGATACGAGCAGTACTTC. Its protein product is CASSLARARGYEQYF.